This T cell receptor beta chain is drawn from a study of cytomegalovirus exposure and HLA in healthy donors. With 60 Vbeta and 13 Jbeta primers, the PCR was carried out. The protocol was immunoSEQ multiplex PCR, while the TCRdb copy is restricted to in-frame clones and leaves out a portion. The table includes about 82,000 clones, more than 50% detected once. This clone has just a few counts. Sequencing was done on a sample of PBMCs. The clonotype comes from a woman aged 40-49 years in good health and CMV-seropositive.

CDR3 sequence reads: CASSSNSAEAFF. CDR3 bases: TGTGCCAGCAGCTCTAATTCCGCCGAAGCTTTCTTT. The gene calls are TRBV11-3 and TRBJ1-1; D remains unclear. This CDR3 region has 12 residues. The germline CDR1 and CDR2 sequences are SGHNT and YENEEA. The V end was cut by 4 bases, the J end by 8 bases, with 11 bases between. Filled out from reference TRBV11-3 and TRBJ1-1, the complete variable domain reads EAGVVQSPRYKIIEKKQPVAFWCNPISGHNTLYWYLQNLGQGPELLIRYENEEAVDDSQLPKDRFSAERLKGVDSTLKIQPAELGDSAVYLCASSSNSAEAFFGQGTRLTVV.